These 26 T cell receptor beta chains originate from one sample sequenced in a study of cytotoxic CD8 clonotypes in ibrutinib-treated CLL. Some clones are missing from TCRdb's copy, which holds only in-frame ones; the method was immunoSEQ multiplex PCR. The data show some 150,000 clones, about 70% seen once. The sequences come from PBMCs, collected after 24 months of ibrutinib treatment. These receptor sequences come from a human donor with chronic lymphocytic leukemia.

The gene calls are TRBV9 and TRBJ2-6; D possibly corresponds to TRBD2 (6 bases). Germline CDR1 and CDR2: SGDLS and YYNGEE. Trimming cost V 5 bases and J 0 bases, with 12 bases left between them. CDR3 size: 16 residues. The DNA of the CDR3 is TGTGCCAGCAGTCCTTGGGGAGGCTCTGGGGCCAACGTCCTGACTTTC. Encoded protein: CASSPWGGSGANVLTF.

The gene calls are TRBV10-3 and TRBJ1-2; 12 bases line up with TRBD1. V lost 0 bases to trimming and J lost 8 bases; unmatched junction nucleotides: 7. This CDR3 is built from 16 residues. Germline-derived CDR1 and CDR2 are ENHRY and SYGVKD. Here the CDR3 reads CAISESGGTGGAGYTF. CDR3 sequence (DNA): TGTGCCATCAGTGAGTCCGGCGGGACAGGGGGCGCGGGCTACACCTTC.

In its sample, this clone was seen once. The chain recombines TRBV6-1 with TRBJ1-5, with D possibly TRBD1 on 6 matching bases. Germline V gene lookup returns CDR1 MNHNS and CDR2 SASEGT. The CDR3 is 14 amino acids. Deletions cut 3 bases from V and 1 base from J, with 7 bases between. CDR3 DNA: TGTGCCAGCAGTGAGGGGGGCAGCAATCAGCCCCAGCATTTT. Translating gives CASSEGGSNQPQHF.

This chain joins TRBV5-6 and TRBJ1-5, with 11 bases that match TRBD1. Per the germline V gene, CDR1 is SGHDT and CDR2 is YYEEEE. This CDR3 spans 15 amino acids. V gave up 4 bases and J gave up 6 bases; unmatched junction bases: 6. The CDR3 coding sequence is TGTGCCAGCAGCGCCACCGGGACAGGGGGTCAGCCCCAGCATTTT. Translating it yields CASSATGTGGQPQHF. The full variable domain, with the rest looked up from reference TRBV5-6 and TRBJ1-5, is DAGVTQSPTHLIKTRGQQVTLRCSPKSGHDTVSWYQQALGQGPQFIFQYYEEEERQRGNFPDRFSGHQFPNYSSELNVNALLLGDSALYLCASSATGTGGQPQHFGDGTRLSIL.

The CDR3 coding sequence is TGTGCCACCAGCAGCAGGACAGGGGGCTACACCTTC. Residues: CATSSRTGGYTF. This rearrangement joins TRBV15 to TRBJ1-2; TRBD1 matches 8 bases. Trimming took 3 bases from V and 8 from J; bases not matched to a gene: 2. Germline V gene lookup returns CDR1 LNHNV and CDR2 YYDKDF (reference sequence). The CDR3 contains 12 residues. Full variable domain (missing parts from reference TRBV15 and TRBJ1-2): DAMVIQNPRYQVTQFGKPVTLSCSQTLNHNVMYWYQQKSSQAPKLLFHYYDKDFNNEADTPDNFQSRRPNTSFCFLDIRSPGLGDTAMYLCATSSRTGGYTFGSGTRLTVV.

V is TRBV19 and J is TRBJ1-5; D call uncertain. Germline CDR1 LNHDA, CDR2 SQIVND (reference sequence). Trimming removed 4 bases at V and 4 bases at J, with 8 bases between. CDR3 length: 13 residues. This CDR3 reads CASSSNRNQPQHF. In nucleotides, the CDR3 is TGTGCCAGTAGTAGTAACCGGAATCAGCCCCAGCATTTT.

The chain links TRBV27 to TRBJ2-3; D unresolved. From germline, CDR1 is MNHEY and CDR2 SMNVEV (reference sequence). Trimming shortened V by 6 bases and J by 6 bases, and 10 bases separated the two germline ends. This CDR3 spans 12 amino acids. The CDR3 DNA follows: TGTGCCAGCAGCCGGACCCCGGATACGCAGTATTTT. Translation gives CASSRTPDTQYF.

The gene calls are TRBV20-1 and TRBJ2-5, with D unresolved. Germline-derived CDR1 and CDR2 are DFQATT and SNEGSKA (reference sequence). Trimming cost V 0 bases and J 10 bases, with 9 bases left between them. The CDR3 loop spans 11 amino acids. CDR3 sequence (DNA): TGCAGTGCTAGAGATCGGCTGGGCCAGTACTTC. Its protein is CSARDRLGQYF.

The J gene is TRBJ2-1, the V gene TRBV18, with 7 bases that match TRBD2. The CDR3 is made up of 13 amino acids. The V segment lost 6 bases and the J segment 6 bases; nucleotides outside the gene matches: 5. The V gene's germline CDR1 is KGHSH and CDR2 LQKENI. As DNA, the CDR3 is TGTGCCAGCTCTCCCGGGACTATCAATGAGCAGTTCTTC. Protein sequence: CASSPGTINEQFF. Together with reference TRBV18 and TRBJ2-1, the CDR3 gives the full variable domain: NAGVMQNPRHLVRRRGQEARLRCSPMKGHSHVYWYRQLPEEGLKFMVYLQKENIIDESGMPKERFSAEFPKEGPSILRIQQVVRGDSAAYFCASSPGTINEQFFGPGTRLTVL.

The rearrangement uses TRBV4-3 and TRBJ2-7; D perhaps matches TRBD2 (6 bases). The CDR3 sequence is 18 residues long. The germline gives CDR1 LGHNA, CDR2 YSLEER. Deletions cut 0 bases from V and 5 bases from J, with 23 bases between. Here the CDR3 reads CASSQDLLRGSRPHEQYF. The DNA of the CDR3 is TGCGCCAGCAGCCAAGATCTTTTGCGGGGTAGCCGGCCCCACGAGCAGTACTTC.

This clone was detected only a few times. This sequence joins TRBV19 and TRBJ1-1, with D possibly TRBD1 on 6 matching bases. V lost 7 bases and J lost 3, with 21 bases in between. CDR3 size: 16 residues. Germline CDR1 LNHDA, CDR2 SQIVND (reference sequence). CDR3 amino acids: CASIPLEGVADTEAFF. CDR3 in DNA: TGTGCCAGTATTCCCCTTGAGGGGGTAGCGGACACTGAAGCTTTCTTT.

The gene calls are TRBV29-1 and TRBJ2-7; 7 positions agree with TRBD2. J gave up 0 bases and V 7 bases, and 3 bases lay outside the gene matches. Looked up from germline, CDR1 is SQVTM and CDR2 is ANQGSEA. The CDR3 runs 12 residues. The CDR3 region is CSASGTSYEQYF. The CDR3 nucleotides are TGCAGCGCTAGCGGCACCTCCTACGAGCAGTACTTC.

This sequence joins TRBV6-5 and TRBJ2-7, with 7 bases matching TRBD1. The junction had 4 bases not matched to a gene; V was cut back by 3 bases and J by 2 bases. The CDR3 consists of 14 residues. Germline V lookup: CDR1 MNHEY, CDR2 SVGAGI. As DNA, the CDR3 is TGTGCCAGCAGTTATGACAGGGCCACCTACGAGCAGTACTTC. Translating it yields CASSYDRATYEQYF.

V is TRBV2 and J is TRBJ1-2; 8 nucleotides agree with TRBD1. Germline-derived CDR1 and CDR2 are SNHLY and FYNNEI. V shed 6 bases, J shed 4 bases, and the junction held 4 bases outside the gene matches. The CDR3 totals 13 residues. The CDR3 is CASRETGAYGYTF. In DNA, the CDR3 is TGTGCCAGCAGGGAGACAGGGGCCTATGGCTACACCTTC.

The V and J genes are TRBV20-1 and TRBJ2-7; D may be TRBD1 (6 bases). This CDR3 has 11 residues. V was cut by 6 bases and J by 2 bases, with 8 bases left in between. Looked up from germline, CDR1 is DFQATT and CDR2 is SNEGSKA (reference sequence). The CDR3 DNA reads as TGCAGTGCAGGGACAACCTACGAGCAGTACTTC. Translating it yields CSAGTTYEQYF.

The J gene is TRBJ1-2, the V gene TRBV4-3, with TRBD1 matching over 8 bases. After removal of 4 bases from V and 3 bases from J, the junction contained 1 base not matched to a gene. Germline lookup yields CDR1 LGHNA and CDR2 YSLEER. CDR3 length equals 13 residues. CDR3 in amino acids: CASSPGGDYGYTF. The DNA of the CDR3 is TGCGCCAGCAGCCCAGGGGGCGACTATGGCTACACCTTC.

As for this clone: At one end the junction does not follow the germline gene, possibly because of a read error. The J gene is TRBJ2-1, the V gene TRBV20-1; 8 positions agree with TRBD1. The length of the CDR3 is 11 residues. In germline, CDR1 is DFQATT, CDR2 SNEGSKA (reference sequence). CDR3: CSARGPRSWVF. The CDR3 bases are TGCAGTGCCAGGGGGCCGAGGAGCTGGGTCTTC.

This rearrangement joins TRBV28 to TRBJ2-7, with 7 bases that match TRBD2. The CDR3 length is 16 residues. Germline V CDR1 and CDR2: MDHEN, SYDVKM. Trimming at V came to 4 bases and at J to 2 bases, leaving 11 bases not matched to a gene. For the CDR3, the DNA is TGTGCCAGCAGTTCCATAGGACTAGGGAGCCCCTACGAGCAGTACTTC. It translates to CASSSIGLGSPYEQYF. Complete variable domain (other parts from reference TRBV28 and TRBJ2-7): DVKVTQSSRYLVKRTGEKVFLECVQDMDHENMFWYRQDPGLGLRLIYFSYDVKMKEKGDIPEGYSVSREKKERFSLILESASTNQTSMYLCASSSIGLGSPYEQYFGPGTRLTVT.

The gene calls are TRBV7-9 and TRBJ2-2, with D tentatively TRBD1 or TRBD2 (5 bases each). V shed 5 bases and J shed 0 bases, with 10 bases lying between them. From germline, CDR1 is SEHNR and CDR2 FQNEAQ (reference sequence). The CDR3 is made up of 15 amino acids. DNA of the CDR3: TGTGCCAGCAGCAGAGGGGCCGCGAACACCGGGGAGCTGTTTTTT. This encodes CASSRGAANTGELFF.

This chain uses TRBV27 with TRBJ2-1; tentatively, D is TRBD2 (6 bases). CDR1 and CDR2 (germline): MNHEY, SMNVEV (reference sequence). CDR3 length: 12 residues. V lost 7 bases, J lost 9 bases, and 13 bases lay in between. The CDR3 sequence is CASTTASAEQFF. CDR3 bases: TGTGCCAGCACAACCGCTAGCGCTGAGCAGTTCTTC.

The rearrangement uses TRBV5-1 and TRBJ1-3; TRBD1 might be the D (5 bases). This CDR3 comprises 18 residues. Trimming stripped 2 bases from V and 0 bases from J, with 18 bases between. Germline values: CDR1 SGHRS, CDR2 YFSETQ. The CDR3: CASSLGPQGKGSGNTIYF. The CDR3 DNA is TGCGCCAGCAGCTTAGGACCCCAGGGAAAGGGCTCTGGAAACACCATATATTTT.

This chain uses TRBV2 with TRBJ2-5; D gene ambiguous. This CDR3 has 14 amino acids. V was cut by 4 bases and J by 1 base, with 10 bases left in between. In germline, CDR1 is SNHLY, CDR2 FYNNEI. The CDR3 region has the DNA TGTGCCAGCAGTGGGTGGCAGCCCCAAGAGACCCAGTACTTC. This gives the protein CASSGWQPQETQYF.

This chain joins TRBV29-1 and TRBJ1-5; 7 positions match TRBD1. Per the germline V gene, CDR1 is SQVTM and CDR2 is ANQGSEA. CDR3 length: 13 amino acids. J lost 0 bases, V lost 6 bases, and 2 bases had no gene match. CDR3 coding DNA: TGCAGCGTCGGACAGGTTAGCAATCAGCCCCAGCATTTT. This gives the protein CSVGQVSNQPQHF.

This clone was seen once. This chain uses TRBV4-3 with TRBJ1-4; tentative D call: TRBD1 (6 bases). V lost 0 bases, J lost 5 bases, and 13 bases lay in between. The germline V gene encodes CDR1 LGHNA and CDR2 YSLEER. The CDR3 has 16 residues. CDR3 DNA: TGCGCCAGCAGCCAAGACCCGACAGGCCTGAATGAAAAACTGTTTTTT. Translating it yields CASSQDPTGLNEKLFF.

The CDR3 is CASSQGWGTGVYEQYF. DNA of the CDR3: TGCGCCAGCAGCCAAGGCTGGGGGACAGGGGTCTACGAGCAGTACTTC. The V and J genes are TRBV4-3 and TRBJ2-5; the match to TRBD1 covers 10 bases. The DNA end lines up better with TRBJ2-7; the J call may be wrong. There are 16 residues in the CDR3. CDR1 is LGHNA and CDR2 is YSLEER in the germline V gene.

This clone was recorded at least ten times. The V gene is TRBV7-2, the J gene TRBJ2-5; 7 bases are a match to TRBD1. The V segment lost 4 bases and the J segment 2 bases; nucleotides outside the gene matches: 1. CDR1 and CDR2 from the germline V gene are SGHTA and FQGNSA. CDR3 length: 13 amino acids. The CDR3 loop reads CASSSDRQETQYF. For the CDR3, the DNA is TGTGCCAGCAGCTCGGACAGGCAAGAGACCCAGTACTTC.